The clone carrying this TCR beta chain was recorded at least ten times. Its antigen remains unidentified. The data derive from a study of neurological immune-mediated disorders. General study findings and limits: HTLV-1-associated myelopathy had the most TCR clonal expansion, while multiple sclerosis had the least, a level that fell below healthy controls.

The cDNA was generated through 5'RACE incorporating 10-nucleotide random UMIs. Via MiXCR, TCRdb re-called the 5' RACE reads, giving one row per CDR3 protein. Of approximately 30,000 distinct CDR3 sequences listed, approximately 5% are singletons. Healthy controls consisted of blood bank volunteers in Maryland, USA. The T cells used for sorted libraries numbered some 1 million, either CD4+ or CD8+. The CDR3 has 15 amino acids. The V end was cut by 0 bases, the J end by 6 bases, with 15 bases between. The germline V gene encodes CDR1 MNHNY and CDR2 SVGAGI (reference sequence). This clonotype originated in a woman in her forties or fifties in good health. This sequence joins TRBV6-6 and TRBJ2-7, with D hard to call. The sample consisted of CD4+ T cells from blood. CDR3 sequence (DNA): TGTGCCAGCAGTTACTCGATAGCTCCCTTATCCGAGCAGTACTTC. Its protein product is CASSYSIAPLSEQYF.